The next 26 T cell receptor beta chains were all read from a single sample in a study of T cells in Graves' hyperthyroidism and ophthalmopathy. What was amplified from RNA transcripts were TCR beta CDR3 regions. Researchers ran a first-round RT-PCR on the TCR CDR3 using the HTBI primer set. One entry per CDR3 protein, called by TCRdb with MiXCR from the multiplex PCR reads. The sample lists fewer than 350,000 distinct CDR3 sequences; roughly 19% were seen once. Sequences were obtained from blood. The receptors derive from a man aged 50 or older with Graves' ophthalmopathy.

At least ten counts were recorded for this clonotype. This chain uses TRBV3-1 with TRBJ1-1, with D unresolved. V was trimmed by 0 bases and J by 0 bases, leaving 5 bases between them. Germline CDR1 reads LGHDT; CDR2 reads YNNKEL (reference sequence). This CDR3 has 14 amino acids. CDR3: CASSQEYLNTEAFF. The CDR3 bases are TGTGCCAGCAGCCAAGAATACCTGAACACTGAAGCTTTCTTT.

V gene TRBV12-3 or TRBV12-4 combines with J gene TRBJ1-1; no clear D. CDR3 length: 14 amino acids. Deletions cut 3 bases from V and 0 bases from J, with 8 bases between. The CDR3 DNA follows: TGTGCCAGCAGTTTGCTCGGGTTGAACACTGAAGCTTTCTTT. It specifies CASSLLGLNTEAFF.

The table lists this clonotype with many counts. The rearrangement links TRBV11-2 to TRBJ1-1; D gene ambiguous. Deletions cut 1 base from V and 0 bases from J, with 12 bases between. The germline V gene encodes CDR1 SGHAT and CDR2 FQNNGV. There are 16 residues in the CDR3. CDR3: CASSLGTGIMNTEAFF. The CDR3 DNA is TGTGCCAGCAGCTTAGGTACGGGAATCATGAACACTGAAGCTTTCTTT.

The V and J genes are TRBV5-4 and TRBJ2-3; 8 nucleotides align to TRBD2. Germline values: CDR1 SGHNT, CDR2 YYREEE (reference sequence). The J segment lost 1 base and the V segment lost 3 bases, leaving 7 bases of the junction unmatched. The CDR3 sequence is 16 residues long. CDR3 in amino acids: CASSSAGARGTDTQYF. CDR3 nucleotides: TGTGCCAGCAGCTCAGCGGGAGCACGAGGCACAGATACGCAGTATTTT. Combining the CDR3 with reference TRBV5-4 and TRBJ2-3 gives the whole variable domain ETGVTQSPTHLIKTRGQQVTLRCSSQSGHNTVSWYQQALGQGPQFIFQYYREEENGRGNFPPRFSGLQFPNYSSELNVNALELDDSALYLCASSSAGARGTDTQYFGPGTRLTVL.

In its sample, this clonotype was seen many times. V is TRBV30 and J is TRBJ2-5; tentative D call: TRBD1 (5 bases). The CDR3 runs 15 residues. CDR1 and CDR2 (germline): GTSNPN, SVGIG (reference sequence). Trimming took 2 bases from V and 1 from J, leaving 14 bases between them. CDR3 bases: TGTGCCTGGAGTCAGGGAAGACAGTCCCAAGAGACCCAGTACTTC. Amino acid sequence: CAWSQGRQSQETQYF.

This clonotype was detected ten times or more. This chain joins TRBV18 and TRBJ2-3; D call uncertain. Germline CDR1 and CDR2: KGHSH and LQKENI. With 6 bases removed from V and 4 bases from J, the gap between germline ends came to 11 bases. The CDR3 is 13 amino acids. CDR3 nucleotides: TGTGCCAGCTCCCTAAAGAGAGCAGATACGCAGTATTTT. It encodes CASSLKRADTQYF.

With regard to this clonotype: A junction end diverges from the germline sequence, so it may reflect a read error. CDR3 in amino acids: CASSLVALETQYF. For the CDR3, the DNA is TGTGCTAGCAGCTTAGTGGCTTTGGAGACCCAGTACTTC. The chain combines TRBV7-7 with TRBJ2-5, with D unresolved. CDR1 is SSHAT and CDR2 is FNYEAQ in the germline V gene (reference sequence). This CDR3 is 13 amino acids long.

V is TRBV3-1 and J is TRBJ2-3; TRBD2 matches at 7 bases. Germline CDR1 reads LGHDT; CDR2 reads YNNKEL (reference sequence). CDR3 length: 16 amino acids. The V and J ends lost 1 base and 5 bases, in that order; junction bases with no gene match: 9. CDR3 protein: CASSQVPGGGEDTQYF. Written as DNA, the CDR3 is TGTGCCAGCAGCCAAGTCCCGGGAGGTGGAGAAGATACGCAGTATTTT.

This clonotype came up many times. The V gene is TRBV28, the J gene TRBJ2-1; D is undetermined. The length of the CDR3 is 15 residues. V dropped 3 bases and J dropped 2 bases, with 11 bases sitting between them. Germline lookup yields CDR1 MDHEN and CDR2 SYDVKM. The CDR3 nucleotides read TGTGCCAGCAGTTTTGTTGGTGGACCCTACAATGAGCAGTTCTTC. Translating gives CASSFVGGPYNEQFF.

In this sample, this clonotype turned up a few times. The chain links TRBV12-3 or TRBV12-4 to TRBJ2-3; 12 nucleotides match TRBD2. The CDR3 length is 16 residues. The J segment lost 5 bases and the V segment lost 6 bases, leaving 9 bases of the junction unmatched. DNA for the CDR3: TGTGCCAGCAGCCCACAACTAGCGGGAGGTGAAGATACGCAGTATTTT. This sequence encodes CASSPQLAGGEDTQYF.

Only a few counts were recorded for this clonotype. This chain connects TRBV29-1 to TRBJ2-3; the match to TRBD1 covers 12 bases. Germline CDR1 reads SQVTM; CDR2 reads ANQGSEA. V gave up 6 bases and J gave up 7 bases; unmatched junction bases: 5. The CDR3 extends over 13 amino acids. The CDR3 region is CSVPGQGANTQYF. Here the CDR3 DNA reads TGCAGCGTCCCGGGACAGGGGGCAAATACGCAGTATTTT.

J is TRBJ2-3 and V is TRBV24-1, with TRBD1 matching over 7 bases. Germline V gene lookup returns CDR1 KGHDR and CDR2 SFDVKD. Unmatched junction bases numbered 16, after V lost 9 bases and J lost 5 bases. The CDR3 runs 16 residues. CDR3 nucleotides: TGTGCCACCCGGGACAGACTAAACAACCGGGGAGATACGCAGTATTTT. Translating gives CATRDRLNNRGDTQYF.

This clonotype came up many times. V is TRBV6-1 and J is TRBJ1-2, with 9 bases identical to TRBD1. The CDR3 spans 14 residues. Germline CDR1 and CDR2: MNHNS and SASEGT. The V gene end was trimmed by 6 bases and the J gene end by 5 bases; junction bases not matched to a gene: 7. Written as DNA, the CDR3 is TGTGCCAGCAGCCTCGGACAGGGGCGGTATGGCTACACCTTC. It encodes CASSLGQGRYGYTF.

This clonotype came up many times. This rearrangement joins TRBV4-1 to TRBJ1-6; D is unresolved. The germline CDR1 and CDR2 sequences are MGHRA and YSYEKL. V was clipped by 0 bases and J by 7 bases, with 4 bases between them. The CDR3 loop spans 13 amino acids. DNA of the CDR3: TGCGCCAGCAGCCAAGATAAAAATTCACCCCTCCACTTT. Protein: CASSQDKNSPLHF.

In its sample, this clonotype was seen many times. This sequence joins TRBV29-1 and TRBJ2-3; unclear D gene. Germline CDR1 and CDR2: SQVTM and ANQGSEA. Trimming removed 5 bases from V and 0 bases from J, with 9 bases in between. The CDR3 totals 13 residues. DNA of the CDR3: TGCAGCGTTTCGAGACTTAGCACAGATACGCAGTATTTT. The encoded protein is CSVSRLSTDTQYF.

At least ten counts were recorded for this clonotype. The V gene is TRBV28, the J gene TRBJ2-5; 7 positions agree with TRBD1. The germline CDR1 and CDR2 sequences are MDHEN and SYDVKM. The CDR3 runs 14 residues. The J segment lost 5 bases and the V segment lost 5 bases, leaving 8 bases of the junction unmatched. CDR3 loop: CASSLADRDETQYF. The CDR3 nucleotides read TGTGCCAGCAGTCTCGCCGACAGGGATGAGACCCAGTACTTC.

This clonotype has more than one count but fewer than ten. The CDR3 protein is CSEGGYSTDTQYF. The DNA for the CDR3 is TGCAGTGAGGGCGGCTATAGCACAGATACGCAGTATTTT. This chain uses TRBV20-1 with TRBJ2-3; D is undetermined. CDR3 length equals 13 residues. Germline assignment: CDR1 DFQATT and CDR2 SNEGSKA (reference sequence). Trimming removed 7 bases from V and 0 bases from J, with 11 bases in between.

The rearrangement links TRBV9 to TRBJ2-1; D perhaps matches TRBD2 (6 bases). CDR3 length equals 14 residues. The germline V gene has CDR1 SGDLS and CDR2 YYNGEE. V lost 0 bases, J lost 9 bases, and 13 bases lay in between. The CDR3 spells CASSVVTDGSEQFF. The CDR3 coding sequence is TGTGCCAGCAGCGTAGTCACCGACGGGAGTGAGCAGTTCTTC.

This clonotype appeared many times. The rearrangement links TRBV6-5 to TRBJ2-3; 10 nucleotides agree with TRBD1. Trimming took 2 bases from V and 4 from J; bases not matched to a gene: 6. CDR1 MNHEY and CDR2 SVGAGI come from the germline V gene. The CDR3 spans 16 residues. CDR3 amino acids: CASSYAAGTGADTQYF. Written as DNA, the CDR3 is TGTGCCAGCAGTTACGCTGCCGGGACAGGGGCAGATACGCAGTATTTT.

This clonotype was seen at least ten times. The chain couples TRBV11-2 to TRBJ2-3; D is undetermined. The CDR3 runs 14 residues. Germline V gives CDR1 SGHAT, CDR2 FQNNGV. Between the trimmed V and J ends, which lost 3 bases and 0 bases, there was a span of 7 bases. The CDR3 DNA sequence: TGTGCCAGCAGCTTCAGTGATAGCACAGATACGCAGTATTTT. Amino acid sequence: CASSFSDSTDTQYF.

The V and J genes are TRBV18 and TRBJ2-3; D gene unclear. Trimming stripped 5 bases from V and 4 bases from J, with 7 bases between. Germline-derived CDR1 and CDR2 are KGHSH and LQKENI. The CDR3 is 12 amino acids. CDR3 residues: CASSNPPDTQYF. The CDR3 DNA follows: TGTGCCAGCTCAAATCCCCCAGATACGCAGTATTTT.

The genes are TRBV29-1 and TRBJ2-1; TRBD1 matches 9 bases. V lost 3 bases and J lost 3; bases outside the gene matches: 12. This CDR3 region has 17 residues. The germline V gene has CDR1 SQVTM and CDR2 ANQGSEA. CDR3 residues: CSVDILSTGQGYNEQFF. CDR3 coding DNA: TGCAGCGTTGATATCTTGTCGACGGGACAGGGCTACAATGAGCAGTTCTTC.

In this sample, this clonotype turned up a few times. The gene calls are TRBV9 and TRBJ1-2; TRBD1 might be the D (5 bases). CDR3 length equals 14 residues. Trimming shortened V by 0 bases and J by 1 base, and 7 bases separated the two germline ends. Germline V gives CDR1 SGDLS, CDR2 YYNGEE. CDR3 DNA: TGTGCCAGCAGCGTAGGGGGGGGTAACTATGGCTACACCTTC. It yields the protein CASSVGGGNYGYTF.

This clonotype has at least ten counts. V gene TRBV3-1 combines with J gene TRBJ1-2; 8 nucleotides match TRBD1. With 4 bases clipped from V and 6 bases from J, the junction kept 7 bases outside the gene matches. The CDR3 is made up of 14 amino acids. Germline lookup yields CDR1 LGHDT and CDR2 YNNKEL (reference sequence). CDR3 nucleotides: TGTGCCAGCAGCCCGGACAGGGCATACGATGGCTACACCTTC. Translation gives CASSPDRAYDGYTF.

The genes are TRBV11-1 and TRBJ2-7; 7 positions agree with TRBD1. The CDR3 has 15 amino acids. V gave up 5 bases and J gave up 0 bases; unmatched junction bases: 7. Germline V gene sequence: CDR1 SGHAT, CDR2 FQDESV (reference sequence). The CDR3 region has the DNA TGTGCCAGCAGCGAGGGACAGTGGATCTCCTACGAGCAGTACTTC. Its protein product is CASSEGQWISYEQYF.

Concerning this clonotype: The germline gene is not matched at one end of the junction; a read error may be the cause. The chain combines TRBV28 with TRBJ2-2; D is perhaps TRBD2 (6 bases). Germline values: CDR1 MDHEN, CDR2 SYDVKM. The CDR3 loop spans 15 amino acids. In DNA form, the CDR3 reads TGTGCCAGCAGTTTGCGGGACTTCGTCACCGGGGAGTTGTTTTTT. It is translated as CASSLRDFVTGELFF. Filled out from reference TRBV28 and TRBJ2-2, the complete variable domain reads DVKVTQSSRYLVKRTGEKVFLECVQDMDHENMFWYRQDPGLGLRLIYFSYDVKMKEKGDIPEGYSVSREKKERFSLILESASTNQTSMYLCASSLRDFVTGELFFGEGSRLTVL.